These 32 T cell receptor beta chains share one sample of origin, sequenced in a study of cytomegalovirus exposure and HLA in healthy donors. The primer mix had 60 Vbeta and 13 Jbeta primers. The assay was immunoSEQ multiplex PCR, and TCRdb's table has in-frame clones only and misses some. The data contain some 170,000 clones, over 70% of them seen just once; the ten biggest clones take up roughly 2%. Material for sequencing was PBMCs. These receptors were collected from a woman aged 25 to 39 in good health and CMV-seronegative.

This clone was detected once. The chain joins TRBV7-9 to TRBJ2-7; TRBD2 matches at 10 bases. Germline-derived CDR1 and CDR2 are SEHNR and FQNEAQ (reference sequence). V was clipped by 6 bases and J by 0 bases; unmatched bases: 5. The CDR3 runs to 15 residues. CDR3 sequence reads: CASSRTSGNSYEQYF. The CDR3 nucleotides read TGTGCCAGCAGTCGGACTAGCGGAAACTCCTACGAGCAGTACTTC. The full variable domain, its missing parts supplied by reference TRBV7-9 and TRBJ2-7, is DTGVSQNPRHKITKRGQNVTFRCDPISEHNRLYWYRQTLGQGPEFLTYFQNEAQLEKSRLLSDRFSAERPKGSFSTLEIQRTEQGDSAMYLCASSRTSGNSYEQYFGPGTRLTVT.

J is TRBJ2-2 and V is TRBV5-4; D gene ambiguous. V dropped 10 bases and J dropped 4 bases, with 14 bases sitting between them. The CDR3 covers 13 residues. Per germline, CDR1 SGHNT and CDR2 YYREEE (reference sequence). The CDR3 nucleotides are TGTGCCGCGGCCGCCAAGGCCACCGGGGAGCTGTTTTTT. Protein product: CAAAAKATGELFF.

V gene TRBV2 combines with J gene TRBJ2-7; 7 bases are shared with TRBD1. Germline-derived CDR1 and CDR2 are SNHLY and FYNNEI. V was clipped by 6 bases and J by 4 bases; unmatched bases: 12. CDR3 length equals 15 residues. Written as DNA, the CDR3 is TGTGCCAGCAGGATAAACAGGGGCTTGGCTTACGAGCAGTACTTC. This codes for CASRINRGLAYEQYF. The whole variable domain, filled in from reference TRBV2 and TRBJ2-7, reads EPEVTQTPSHQVTQMGQEVILRCVPISNHLYFYWYRQILGQKVEFLVSFYNNEISEKSEIFDDQFSVERPDGSNFTLKIRSTKLEDSAMYFCASRINRGLAYEQYFGPGTRLTVT.

In DNA, the CDR3 is TGTGCCAGCAGCCAAGGAGGACAGGGTGAAAAACTGTTTTTT. Translating it yields CASSQGGQGEKLFF. The gene calls are TRBV14 and TRBJ1-4, with 8 bases matching TRBD1. The CDR3 totals 14 residues. V shed 1 base and J 7 bases; nucleotides not matched to a gene: 2. CDR1 is SGHDN and CDR2 is FVKESK in the germline V gene.

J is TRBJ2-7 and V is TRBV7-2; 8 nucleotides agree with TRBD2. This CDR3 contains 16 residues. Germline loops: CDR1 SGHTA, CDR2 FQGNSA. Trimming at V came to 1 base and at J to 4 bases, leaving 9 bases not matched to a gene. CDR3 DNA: TGTGCCAGCAGCTTAGTTGGTAGCGGGAACGCGTACGAGCAGTACTTC. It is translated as CASSLVGSGNAYEQYF. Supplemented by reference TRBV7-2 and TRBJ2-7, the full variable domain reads GAGVSQSPSNKVTEKGKDVELRCDPISGHTALYWYRQSLGQGLEFLIYFQGNSAPDKSGLPSDRFSAERTGGSVSTLTIQRTQQEDSAVYLCASSLVGSGNAYEQYFGPGTRLTVT.

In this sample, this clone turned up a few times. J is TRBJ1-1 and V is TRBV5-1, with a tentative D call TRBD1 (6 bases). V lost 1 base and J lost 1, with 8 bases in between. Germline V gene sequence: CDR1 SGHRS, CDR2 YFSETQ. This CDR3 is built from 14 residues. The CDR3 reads CASSLTGPNTEAFF. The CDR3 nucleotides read TGCGCCAGCAGCTTGACAGGGCCGAACACTGAAGCTTTCTTT. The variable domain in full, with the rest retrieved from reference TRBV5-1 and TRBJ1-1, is KAGVTQTPRYLIKTRGQQVTLSCSPISGHRSVSWYQQTPGQGLQFLFEYFSETQRNKGNFPGRFSGRQFSNSRSEMNVSTLELGDSALYLCASSLTGPNTEAFFGQGTRLTVV.

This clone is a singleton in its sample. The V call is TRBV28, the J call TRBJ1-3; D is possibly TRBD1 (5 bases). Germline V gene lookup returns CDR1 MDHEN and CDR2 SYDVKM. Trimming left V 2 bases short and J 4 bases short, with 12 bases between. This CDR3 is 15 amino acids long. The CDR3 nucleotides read TGTGCCAGCAGTTTAGCGGGGGTCGGCGGAAACACCATATATTTT. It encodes CASSLAGVGGNTIYF.

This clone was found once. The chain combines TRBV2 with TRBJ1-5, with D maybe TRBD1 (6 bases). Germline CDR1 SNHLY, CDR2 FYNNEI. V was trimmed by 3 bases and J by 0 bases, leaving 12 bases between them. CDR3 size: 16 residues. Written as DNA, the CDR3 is TGTGCCAGCAGTGACCTACAGGGTTATAGCAATCAGCCCCAGCATTTT. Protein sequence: CASSDLQGYSNQPQHF.

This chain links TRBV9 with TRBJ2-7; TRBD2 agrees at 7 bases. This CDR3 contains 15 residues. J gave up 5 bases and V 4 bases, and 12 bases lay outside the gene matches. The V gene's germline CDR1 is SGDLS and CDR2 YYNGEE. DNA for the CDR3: TGTGCCAGCAGCCCCTGGGGGGGGGAGGTGGACGAGCAGTACTTC. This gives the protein CASSPWGGEVDEQYF.

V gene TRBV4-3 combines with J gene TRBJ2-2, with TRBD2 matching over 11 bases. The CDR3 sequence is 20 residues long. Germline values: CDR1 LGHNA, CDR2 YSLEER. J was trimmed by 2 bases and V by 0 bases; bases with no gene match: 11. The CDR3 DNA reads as TGCGCCAGCAGCCAAGACCCGTGGGTAGCGGGAGGGCCTAACACCGGGGAGCTGTTTTTT. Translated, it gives CASSQDPWVAGGPNTGELFF.

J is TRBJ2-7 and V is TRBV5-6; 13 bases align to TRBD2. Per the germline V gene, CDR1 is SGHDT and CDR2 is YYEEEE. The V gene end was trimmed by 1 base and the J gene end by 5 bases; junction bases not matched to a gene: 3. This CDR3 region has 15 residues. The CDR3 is CASSLLLAGGHEQYF. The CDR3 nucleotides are TGTGCCAGCAGCTTGTTACTAGCGGGGGGGCACGAGCAGTACTTC.

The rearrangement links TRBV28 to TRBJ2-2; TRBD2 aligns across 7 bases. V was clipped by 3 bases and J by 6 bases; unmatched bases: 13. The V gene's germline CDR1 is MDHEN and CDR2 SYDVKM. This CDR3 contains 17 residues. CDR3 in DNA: TGTGCCAGCAGTTTTTATGGCAGGGAGGGTGTCGCCGGGGAGCTGTTTTTT. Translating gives CASSFYGREGVAGELFF.

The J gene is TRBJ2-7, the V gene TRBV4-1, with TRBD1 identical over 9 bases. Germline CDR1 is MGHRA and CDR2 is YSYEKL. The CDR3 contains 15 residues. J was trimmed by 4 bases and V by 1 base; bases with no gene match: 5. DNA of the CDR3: TGCGCCAGCAGCCAAGTAGACAGGGGGGTATACGAGCAGTACTTC. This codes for CASSQVDRGVYEQYF.

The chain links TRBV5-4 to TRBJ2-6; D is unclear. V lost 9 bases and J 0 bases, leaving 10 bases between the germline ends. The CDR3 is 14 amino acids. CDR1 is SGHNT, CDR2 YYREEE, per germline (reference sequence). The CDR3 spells CATFRNSGANVLTF. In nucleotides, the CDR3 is TGTGCCACTTTCCGTAACTCTGGGGCCAACGTCCTGACTTTC.

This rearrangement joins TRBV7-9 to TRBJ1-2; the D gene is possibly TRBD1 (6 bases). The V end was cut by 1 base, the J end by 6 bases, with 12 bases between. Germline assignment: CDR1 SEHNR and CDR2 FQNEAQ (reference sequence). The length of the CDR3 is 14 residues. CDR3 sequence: CASSLEGGQNGYTF. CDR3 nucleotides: TGTGCCAGCAGCTTAGAGGGGGGGCAGAATGGCTACACCTTC.

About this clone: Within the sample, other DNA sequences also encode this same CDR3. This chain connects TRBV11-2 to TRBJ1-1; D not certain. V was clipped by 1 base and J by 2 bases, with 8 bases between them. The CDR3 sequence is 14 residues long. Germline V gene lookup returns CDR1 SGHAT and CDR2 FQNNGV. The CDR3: CASSLAGPNTEAFF. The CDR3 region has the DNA TGTGCCAGCAGCTTAGCTGGCCCTAACACTGAAGCTTTCTTT.

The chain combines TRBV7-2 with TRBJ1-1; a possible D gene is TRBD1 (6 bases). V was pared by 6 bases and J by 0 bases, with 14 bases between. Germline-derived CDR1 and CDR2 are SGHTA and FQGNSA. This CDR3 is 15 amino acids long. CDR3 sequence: CASRGRGTLNTEAFF. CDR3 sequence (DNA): TGTGCCAGCAGAGGGAGGGGGACACTGAACACTGAAGCTTTCTTT.

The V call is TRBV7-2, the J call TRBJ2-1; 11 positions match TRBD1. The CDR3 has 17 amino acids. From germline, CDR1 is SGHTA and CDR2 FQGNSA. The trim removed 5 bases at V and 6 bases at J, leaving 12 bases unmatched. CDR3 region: CASSLTLPGQGGNEQFF. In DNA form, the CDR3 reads TGTGCCAGCAGCCTGACACTCCCGGGACAGGGGGGCAATGAGCAGTTCTTC.

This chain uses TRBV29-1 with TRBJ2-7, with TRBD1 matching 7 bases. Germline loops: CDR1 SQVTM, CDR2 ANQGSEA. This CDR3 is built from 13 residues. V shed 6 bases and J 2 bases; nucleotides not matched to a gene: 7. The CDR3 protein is CSVETGNAYEQYF. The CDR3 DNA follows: TGCAGCGTGGAGACAGGGAACGCCTACGAGCAGTACTTC.

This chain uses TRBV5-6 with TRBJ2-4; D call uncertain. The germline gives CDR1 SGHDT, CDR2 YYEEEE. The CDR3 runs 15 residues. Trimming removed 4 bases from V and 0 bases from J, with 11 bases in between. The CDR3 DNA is TGTGCCAGCAGCCCTCGCGCGCTAGCCAAAAACATTCAGTACTTC. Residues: CASSPRALAKNIQYF.

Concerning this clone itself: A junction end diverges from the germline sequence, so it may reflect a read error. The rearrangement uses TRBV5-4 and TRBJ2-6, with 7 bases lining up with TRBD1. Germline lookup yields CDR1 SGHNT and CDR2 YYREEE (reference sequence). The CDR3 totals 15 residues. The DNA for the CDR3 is TGTGCCAGCAGCTCAGGGGGTTCTGGGGCCAACGGCCTGACTTTC. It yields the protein CASSSGGSGANGLTF.

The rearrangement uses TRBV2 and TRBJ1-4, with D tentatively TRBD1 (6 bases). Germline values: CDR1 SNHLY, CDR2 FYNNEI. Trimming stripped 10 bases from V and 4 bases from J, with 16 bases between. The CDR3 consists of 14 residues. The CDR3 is CATKPGDRNEKLFF. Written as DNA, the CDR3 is TGTGCCACCAAACCAGGGGACCGTAATGAAAAACTGTTTTTT.

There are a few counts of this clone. CDR3 region: CASSSLLAGNNEQYF. As DNA, the CDR3 is TGTGCCAGCAGTTCGTTACTAGCGGGAAATAACGAGCAGTACTTC. The rearrangement uses TRBV28 and TRBJ2-7; 10 bases agree with TRBD2. With 4 bases clipped from V and 5 bases from J, the junction kept 8 bases outside the gene matches. CDR3 length: 15 residues. Germline loops: CDR1 MDHEN, CDR2 SYDVKM. Combining the CDR3 with reference TRBV28 and TRBJ2-7 gives the whole variable domain DVKVTQSSRYLVKRTGEKVFLECVQDMDHENMFWYRQDPGLGLRLIYFSYDVKMKEKGDIPEGYSVSREKKERFSLILESASTNQTSMYLCASSSLLAGNNEQYFGPGTRLTVT.

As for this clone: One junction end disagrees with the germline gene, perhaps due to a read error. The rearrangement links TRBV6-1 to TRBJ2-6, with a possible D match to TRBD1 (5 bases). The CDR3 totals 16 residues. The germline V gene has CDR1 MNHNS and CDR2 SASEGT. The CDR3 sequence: CASSATVFPGANGLTF. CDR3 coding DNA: TGTGCCAGCAGTGCGACAGTTTTCCCTGGGGCCAACGGCCTGACTTTC.

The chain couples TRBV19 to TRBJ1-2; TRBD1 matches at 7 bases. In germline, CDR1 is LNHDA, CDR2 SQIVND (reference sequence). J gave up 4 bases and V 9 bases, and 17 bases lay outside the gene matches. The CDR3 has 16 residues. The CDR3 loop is CASTPAGQYLFYGYTF. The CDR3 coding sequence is TGTGCCAGCACACCCGCGGGACAGTACCTTTTCTATGGCTACACCTTC.

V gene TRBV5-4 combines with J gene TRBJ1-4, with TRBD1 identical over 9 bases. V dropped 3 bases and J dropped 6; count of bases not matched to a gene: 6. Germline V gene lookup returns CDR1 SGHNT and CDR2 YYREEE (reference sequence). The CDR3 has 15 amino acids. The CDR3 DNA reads TGTGCCAGCAGCTCCCCGGGACAGGGCCATGAAAAACTGTTTTTT. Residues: CASSSPGQGHEKLFF.

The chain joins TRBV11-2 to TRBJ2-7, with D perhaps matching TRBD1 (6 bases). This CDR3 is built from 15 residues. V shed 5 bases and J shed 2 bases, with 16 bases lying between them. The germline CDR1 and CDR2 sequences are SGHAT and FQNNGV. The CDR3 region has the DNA TGTGCCAGCAGCGCCTACAGGGACGTTACCTACGAGCAGTACTTC. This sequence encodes CASSAYRDVTYEQYF.

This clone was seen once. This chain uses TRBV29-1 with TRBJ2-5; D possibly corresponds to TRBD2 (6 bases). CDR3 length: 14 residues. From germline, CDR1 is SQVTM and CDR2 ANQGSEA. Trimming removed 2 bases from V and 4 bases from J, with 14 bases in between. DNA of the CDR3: TGCAGCGTTGAAAGCCAGATGGGGGGAGAGACCCAGTACTTC. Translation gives CSVESQMGGETQYF.

Here the CDR3 DNA reads TGTGCCAGCAGTGTGGAGGGACAGGGGCCCTACGAGCAGTACTTC. Encoded protein: CASSVEGQGPYEQYF. The chain carries TRBV2 and TRBJ2-7; the match to TRBD1 covers 10 bases. The CDR3 is 15 amino acids. Germline CDR1 SNHLY, CDR2 FYNNEI. The V segment lost 4 bases and the J segment 2 bases; nucleotides outside the gene matches: 5. The full variable domain, completed using reference TRBV2 and TRBJ2-7, is EPEVTQTPSHQVTQMGQEVILRCVPISNHLYFYWYRQILGQKVEFLVSFYNNEISEKSEIFDDQFSVERPDGSNFTLKIRSTKLEDSAMYFCASSVEGQGPYEQYFGPGTRLTVT.

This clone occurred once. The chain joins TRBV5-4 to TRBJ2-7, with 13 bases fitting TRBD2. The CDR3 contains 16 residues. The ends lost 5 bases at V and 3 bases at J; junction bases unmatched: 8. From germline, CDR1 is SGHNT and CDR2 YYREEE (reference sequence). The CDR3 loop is CASSPGLAGAGYEQYF. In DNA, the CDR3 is TGTGCCAGCAGTCCCGGACTAGCGGGGGCCGGCTACGAGCAGTACTTC.

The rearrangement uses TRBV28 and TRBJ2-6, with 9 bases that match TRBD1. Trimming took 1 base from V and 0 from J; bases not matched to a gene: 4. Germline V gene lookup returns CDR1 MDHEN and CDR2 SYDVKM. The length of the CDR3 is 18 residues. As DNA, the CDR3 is TGTGCCAGCAGTTTATTGGGACAGGGCAGCTCTGGGGCCAACGTCCTGACTTTC. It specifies CASSLLGQGSSGANVLTF.

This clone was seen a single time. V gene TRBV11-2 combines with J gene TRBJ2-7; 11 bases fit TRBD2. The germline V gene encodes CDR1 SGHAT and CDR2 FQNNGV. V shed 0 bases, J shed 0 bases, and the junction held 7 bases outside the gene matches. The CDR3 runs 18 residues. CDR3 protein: CASSLDLAGGLSSYEQYF. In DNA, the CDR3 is TGTGCCAGCAGCTTAGACCTAGCGGGGGGCCTGAGCTCCTACGAGCAGTACTTC. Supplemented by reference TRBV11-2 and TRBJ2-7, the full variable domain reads EAGVAQSPRYKIIEKRQSVAFWCNPISGHATLYWYQQILGQGPKLLIQFQNNGVVDDSQLPKDRFSAERLKGVDSTLKIQPAKLEDSAVYLCASSLDLAGGLSSYEQYFGPGTRLTVT.